The 30 T cell receptor beta chains listed next were all sequenced from one sample in a study of siplizumab effects on memory and regulatory T cells. Using immunoSEQ multiplex PCR, the repertoire was profiled, and TCRdb retains in-frame clones only, with some absent. The table shows 75,000 to 100,000 clones, with 85% to 95% occurring only once. Sequenced: non-Treg CD4+ T cells sorted from blood. Receptor source: a human donor in good health.

The gene calls are TRBV30 and TRBJ1-6; 10 bases align to TRBD1. The CDR3 is 13 amino acids. CDR1 and CDR2 (germline): GTSNPN, SVGIG (reference sequence). V dropped 3 bases and J dropped 9; count of bases not matched to a gene: 2. CDR3 nucleotides: TGTGCCTGGAGAGGGACAGGGGTTTCACCCCTCCACTTT. Translating gives CAWRGTGVSPLHF.

The chain carries TRBV9 and TRBJ2-3; the D is unclear. CDR3 length: 13 amino acids. Germline V gene data show CDR1 as SGDLS and CDR2 as YYNGEE. Deletions cut 4 bases from V and 2 bases from J, with 8 bases between. CDR3 in amino acids: CASSTQTTDTQYF. CDR3 in DNA: TGTGCCAGCAGCACCCAGACCACAGATACGCAGTATTTT.

The V call is TRBV19, the J call TRBJ2-3; weak D call: TRBD2 (6 bases). Germline V CDR1 and CDR2: LNHDA, SQIVND (reference sequence). Trimming pared 9 bases from V and 4 bases from J, leaving 17 bases between. This CDR3 region has 14 residues. This CDR3 reads CASGGGLGADTQYF. CDR3 in DNA: TGTGCCAGCGGGGGAGGACTGGGCGCAGATACGCAGTATTTT. The complete variable domain, with remaining parts taken from reference TRBV19 and TRBJ2-3, reads DGGITQSPKYLFRKEGQNVTLSCEQNLNHDAMYWYRQDPGQGLRLIYYSQIVNDFQKGDIAEGYSVSREKKESFPLTVTSAQKNPTAFYLCASGGGLGADTQYFGPGTRLTVL.

The chain carries TRBV6-6 and TRBJ2-1; D is possibly TRBD1 (5 bases). Germline CDR1 MNHNY, CDR2 SVGAGI (reference sequence). Between the trimmed V and J ends, which lost 2 bases and 6 bases, there was a span of 11 bases. This CDR3 contains 14 residues. The CDR3 DNA follows: TGTGCCAGCAGTTACACCAGGGAAATCAATGAGCAGTTCTTC. Its protein is CASSYTREINEQFF.

The gene calls are TRBV4-1 and TRBJ1-1, with TRBD1 as a possible D gene (5 bases). The V end was cut by 0 bases, the J end by 5 bases, with 13 bases between. This CDR3 is built from 15 residues. Germline-derived CDR1 and CDR2 are MGHRA and YSYEKL. CDR3 in amino acids: CASSQDREVWTEAFF. CDR3 nucleotide sequence: TGCGCCAGCAGCCAAGACAGGGAGGTATGGACTGAAGCTTTCTTT.

The V call is TRBV4-1, the J call TRBJ2-1, with D unclear. V was cut by 0 bases and J by 8 bases, with 11 bases left in between. This CDR3 is built from 14 residues. Germline V gives CDR1 MGHRA, CDR2 YSYEKL. CDR3: CASSQEWPVDEQFF. The DNA of the CDR3 is TGCGCCAGCAGCCAAGAATGGCCGGTGGATGAGCAGTTCTTC.

J is TRBJ2-5 and V is TRBV5-1, with a weak D call TRBD2 (6 bases). CDR3 length: 18 amino acids. Trimming left V 2 bases short and J 2 bases short, with 22 bases between. From germline, CDR1 is SGHRS and CDR2 YFSETQ. CDR3 region: CASSLLSIAAQDQETQYF. DNA of the CDR3: TGCGCCAGCAGCTTACTATCTATAGCGGCCCAGGATCAAGAGACCCAGTACTTC.

The V call is TRBV28, the J call TRBJ1-2, with a possible D match to TRBD1 (5 bases). Germline V gene sequence: CDR1 MDHEN, CDR2 SYDVKM. The CDR3 runs to 14 residues. V gave up 10 bases and J gave up 3 bases, with 18 bases separating them. The CDR3 DNA sequence: TGTGCCATTGCTAAGCGGCAGGGAGACTATGGCTACACCTTC. Translated: CAIAKRQGDYGYTF.

This chain connects TRBV7-9 to TRBJ1-1, with D maybe TRBD1 (5 bases). Per germline, CDR1 SEHNR and CDR2 FQNEAQ (reference sequence). The CDR3 loop spans 14 amino acids. The V end was cut by 5 bases, the J end by 0 bases, with 10 bases between. The CDR3 DNA sequence: TGTGCCAGCAGCCCGGGGCCGCTGAACACTGAAGCTTTCTTT. It codes for CASSPGPLNTEAFF.

The chain employs TRBV11-1 and TRBJ2-5, with a tentative D call TRBD2 (5 bases). The germline V gene has CDR1 SGHAT and CDR2 FQDESV (reference sequence). This CDR3 is 16 amino acids long. V lost 2 bases and J 5 bases, leaving 18 bases between the germline ends. CDR3 amino acids: CASSLFQAGIRETQYF. The DNA of the CDR3 is TGTGCCAGCAGCTTATTTCAGGCGGGTATTAGGGAGACCCAGTACTTC.

This chain connects TRBV5-1 to TRBJ1-1; 11 bases line up with TRBD1. V shed 4 bases, J shed 3 bases, and the junction held 11 bases outside the gene matches. Germline-derived CDR1 and CDR2 are SGHRS and YFSETQ. This CDR3 is built from 17 residues. CDR3 coding DNA: TGCGCCAGCAGCAACAAGGGTGGGACAGGGGGAGACACTGAAGCTTTCTTT. It encodes CASSNKGGTGGDTEAFF.

This chain joins TRBV2 and TRBJ1-1, with D unclear. The length of the CDR3 is 11 residues. Trimming cost V 6 bases and J 7 bases, with 9 bases left between them. CDR1 is SNHLY, CDR2 FYNNEI, per germline. CDR3 coding DNA: TGTGCCAGCAGCCGGTTGAGTGAAGCTTTCTTT. Protein product: CASSRLSEAFF.

The rearrangement uses TRBV7-3 and TRBJ2-2, with D unclear. The CDR3 consists of 17 residues. Trimming cost V 0 bases and J 6 bases, with 17 bases left between them. Germline CDR1 is SGHTA and CDR2 is FQGTGA. This chain's CDR3 is CASSLTRAVSSPGELFF. CDR3 DNA: TGTGCCAGCAGCTTAACTAGGGCAGTATCATCCCCCGGGGAGCTGTTTTTT.

In DNA, the CDR3 is TGCGCCAGCACTTGGACAGGGGCTGTGAACACTGAAGCTTTCTTT. It encodes CASTWTGAVNTEAFF. The V gene is TRBV5-1, the J gene TRBJ1-1; 9 nucleotides agree with TRBD1. This CDR3 is built from 15 residues. Germline values: CDR1 SGHRS, CDR2 YFSETQ. The V gene end was trimmed by 6 bases and the J gene end by 0 bases; junction bases not matched to a gene: 6.

V gene TRBV11-2 combines with J gene TRBJ2-3; D gene uncertain. Germline lookup yields CDR1 SGHAT and CDR2 FQNNGV. Trimming left V 5 bases short and J 5 bases short, with 8 bases between. The CDR3 sequence is 12 residues long. CDR3 amino acids: CASSLAVDTQYF. The CDR3 region has the DNA TGTGCCAGCAGCCTGGCGGTAGATACGCAGTATTTT.

The chain carries TRBV2 and TRBJ1-4; D remains ambiguous. CDR1 and CDR2 (germline): SNHLY, FYNNEI. V lost 8 bases to trimming and J lost 7 bases, with 14 bases between them. This CDR3 is 13 amino acids long. In nucleotides, the CDR3 is TGTGCCAGCGGAGGGTCAGCCTCTGAAAAACTGTTTTTT. Residues: CASGGSASEKLFF. The full variable domain, rest sourced from reference TRBV2 and TRBJ1-4, is EPEVTQTPSHQVTQMGQEVILRCVPISNHLYFYWYRQILGQKVEFLVSFYNNEISEKSEIFDDQFSVERPDGSNFTLKIRSTKLEDSAMYFCASGGSASEKLFFGSGTQLSVL.

The chain has TRBV15 and TRBJ1-2; 7 positions agree with TRBD1. CDR1 LNHNV and CDR2 YYDKDF come from the germline V gene (reference sequence). The length of the CDR3 is 17 residues. The junction had 13 bases not matched to a gene; V was cut back by 2 bases and J by 4 bases. The CDR3 spells CATSRKKRDSLIYGYTF. CDR3 nucleotide sequence: TGTGCCACCAGCAGAAAAAAACGGGACAGCTTAATCTATGGCTACACCTTC.

J is TRBJ2-5 and V is TRBV9; D may be TRBD1 (5 bases). The germline V gene has CDR1 SGDLS and CDR2 YYNGEE. Between the trimmed V and J ends, which lost 0 bases and 4 bases, there was a span of 16 bases. The CDR3 consists of 16 residues. The CDR3 is CASSVGYRDRGETQYF. CDR3 sequence (DNA): TGTGCCAGCAGCGTAGGTTATCGAGACAGAGGAGAGACCCAGTACTTC.

The CDR3 DNA is TGTGCCAGCAGCTCCCAAAGACTAGCGGGGGGCACAGATACGCAGTATTTT. It yields the protein CASSSQRLAGGTDTQYF. The V and J genes are TRBV7-2 and TRBJ2-3, with TRBD2 matching 12 bases. V shed 4 bases and J 1 base; nucleotides not matched to a gene: 6. This CDR3 has 17 amino acids. From germline, CDR1 is SGHTA and CDR2 FQGNSA.

The rearrangement uses TRBV18 and TRBJ1-5; D unclear. Trimming removed 3 bases from V and 4 bases from J, with 10 bases in between. Germline CDR1 is KGHSH and CDR2 is LQKENI. This CDR3 contains 14 residues. This CDR3 reads CASSPRKGNQPQHF. CDR3 nucleotides: TGTGCCAGCTCACCCAGAAAAGGTAATCAGCCCCAGCATTTT.

The J gene is TRBJ1-2, the V gene TRBV28, with D unresolved. CDR1 and CDR2 from the germline V gene are MDHEN and SYDVKM. The CDR3 spans 13 residues. Trimming stripped 3 bases from V and 1 base from J, with 6 bases between. This CDR3 reads CASSLTVNYGYTF. CDR3 DNA sequence: TGTGCCAGCAGTTTGACCGTTAACTATGGCTACACCTTC.

About this clone itself: Different DNA sequences within this sample yield the same CDR3. This rearrangement joins TRBV9 to TRBJ2-7; D possibly corresponds to TRBD2 (5 bases). The germline gives CDR1 SGDLS, CDR2 YYNGEE. V was shortened by 2 bases and J by 2 bases, with 17 bases between the two germline ends. CDR3 length equals 16 residues. The CDR3 region is CASSVGLEGPTYEQYF. The CDR3 nucleotides read TGTGCCAGCAGCGTTGGACTCGAGGGTCCAACCTACGAGCAGTACTTC. The whole variable domain, remainder taken from reference TRBV9 and TRBJ2-7, is DSGVTQTPKHLITATGQRVTLRCSPRSGDLSVYWYQQSLDQGLQFLIQYYNGEERAKGNILERFSAQQFPDLHSELNLSSLELGDSALYFCASSVGLEGPTYEQYFGPGTRLTVT.

Turning to this clone: The junction and the germline gene differ at one end; a read error may be behind it. The chain has TRBV10-2 and TRBJ2-1; D is unclear. Germline CDR1 WSHSY, CDR2 SAAADI. The CDR3 length is 13 residues. In DNA form, the CDR3 reads TGCGCTAGCAGGATTTCGGGCGACAATGAGCAGTTCTTC. Its protein is CASRISGDNEQFF.

The genes are TRBV19 and TRBJ2-5; the match to TRBD2 covers 7 bases. With V trimmed by 5 bases and J by 5 bases, 5 bases remained unmatched. The CDR3 loop spans 13 amino acids. Germline CDR1 reads LNHDA; CDR2 reads SQIVND (reference sequence). In nucleotides, the CDR3 is TGTGCCAGTAGTGCCGGGGGGAAGGAGACCCAGTACTTC. Residues: CASSAGGKETQYF.

As regards this clone: A junction end diverges from the germline sequence, so it may reflect a read error. Other DNA sequences of this sample code for an identical CDR3. The rearrangement joins TRBV27 to TRBJ1-5; D uncertain. The CDR3 loop spans 15 amino acids. The germline V gene has CDR1 MNHEY and CDR2 SMNVEV (reference sequence). The DNA for the CDR3 is TGCGCCAGCAGTCCGAGGACGGCTAGCAATCAGCCCCAGCATTTT. Encoded protein: CASSPRTASNQPQHF.

The chain is built from TRBV5-1 and TRBJ1-2; D remains unclear. From germline, CDR1 is SGHRS and CDR2 YFSETQ. The CDR3 has 12 residues. Trimming shortened V by 3 bases and J by 4 bases, and 7 bases separated the two germline ends. The CDR3 DNA is TGCGCCAGCAGCTCCAAGAGCTATGGCTACACCTTC. Its translation is CASSSKSYGYTF. Combining the CDR3 with reference TRBV5-1 and TRBJ1-2 gives the whole variable domain KAGVTQTPRYLIKTRGQQVTLSCSPISGHRSVSWYQQTPGQGLQFLFEYFSETQRNKGNFPGRFSGRQFSNSRSEMNVSTLELGDSALYLCASSSKSYGYTFGSGTRLTVV.

This rearrangement joins TRBV4-1 to TRBJ2-3, with 10 positions matching TRBD1. Trimming took 1 base from V and 3 from J; bases not matched to a gene: 4. Germline V lookup: CDR1 MGHRA, CDR2 YSYEKL. This CDR3 has 16 amino acids. The DNA of the CDR3 is TGCGCCAGCAGCCAAGGCCGGGACAGGGGAACAGATACGCAGTATTTT. The encoded protein is CASSQGRDRGTDTQYF.

The rearrangement links TRBV7-3 to TRBJ2-7; D remains unclear. Germline CDR1 and CDR2: SGHTA and FQGTGA. The CDR3 loop spans 13 amino acids. Trimming took off 5 bases at V and 0 bases at J, with 8 bases between the two ends. The CDR3 region is CASSVGRSYEQYF. CDR3 nucleotides: TGTGCCAGCAGCGTCGGACGCTCCTACGAGCAGTACTTC.

The gene calls are TRBV19 and TRBJ2-7, with D perhaps being TRBD1 or TRBD2 (6 bases each). Per germline, CDR1 LNHDA and CDR2 SQIVND (reference sequence). The ends were cut back, 6 bases at V and 6 bases at J, with 15 bases in the middle. CDR3 length: 13 amino acids. In nucleotides, the CDR3 is TGTGCCAGTAGGGAAGGCGGAGGGGGCGAGCAGTACTTC. Protein product: CASREGGGGEQYF.

The CDR3 loop reads CASSLREGQPQHF. Here the CDR3 DNA reads TGTGCCAGCAGCTTACGGGAGGGTCAGCCCCAGCATTTT. The V gene is TRBV11-2, the J gene TRBJ1-5; no definite D call. The V end was cut by 2 bases, the J end by 6 bases, with 8 bases between. The CDR3 spans 13 residues. CDR1 SGHAT and CDR2 FQNNGV come from the germline V gene.